These T cell receptor beta chains were read from a single sample in a study of post-analysis software for immune sequencing data. From the PCR reads, TCRdb called clonotypes with MiXCR, one entry per CDR3 protein. Of roughly 650,000 distinct CDR3 sequences in the sample, more than 50% were seen once. Sequenced sample: blood. The origin of the receptors is a girl under 10 years old with multiple sclerosis. Each CDR3 is given with its conserved first and last residue. D genes are given only for firm matches. Rows may omit the clone size; those that give it use once, few, many or a size class.

CDR3 DNA,CDR3 protein,D gene,V gene,clone size,J gene
TGTGCCAGCAGCTCCCTTGACTTAGCGGGGGCAGATACGCAGTATTTT,CASSSLDLAGADTQYF,TRBD2,TRBV7-6,-,TRBJ2-3
TGTGCCAGCACCCCTTACGGGACTTTTAATGAGCAGTTCTTC,CASTPYGTFNEQFF,-,TRBV28,once,TRBJ2-1
TGTGCCAGCAGCTCACAGGGGGAAAAAGACGAGCAGTACTTC,CASSSQGEKDEQYF,TRBD1,TRBV12-3/TRBV12-4,-,TRBJ2-7
TGTGCCAGCAGATTAGGGGGGGCAGAGACCCAGTACTTC,CASRLGGAETQYF,-,TRBV7-2,few,TRBJ2-5
TGTGCCAGCAGCTTAAGGGTCGAGGGAGCTCGCGGGGCGGGTATTCTTCGGGAGACCCAGTACTTC,CASSLRVEGARGAGILRETQYF,-,TRBV7-8,few,TRBJ2-5
TGTGCCATCAGTAAAAACAGGGATCTCTACGAGCAGTACTTC,CAISKNRDLYEQYF,-,TRBV10-3,-,TRBJ2-7
TGTGCCAGCAGCTTAGGGGAATGGGCTGAAGCTTTCTTT,CASSLGEWAEAFF,-,TRBV7-3,few,TRBJ1-1
TGTGCCAGCAGTGGAAGCGGGGGGGCCGATTTCACAGATACGCAGTATTTT,CASSGSGGADFTDTQYF,TRBD2,TRBV2,-,TRBJ2-3
TGCAGCGTTGAGTCAAATGGGTCTCAAGAGACCCAGTACTTC,CSVESNGSQETQYF,-,TRBV29-1,-,TRBJ2-5
TGTGCCAGCAGCTTACGACAGAGCTCCTACAATGAGCAGTTCTTC,CASSLRQSSYNEQFF,-,TRBV7-3,-,TRBJ2-1
TGTGCCAGCAGCCGGACAGCCCCATCGGAGGCTTTCTTT,CASSRTAPSEAFF,-,TRBV7-2,-,TRBJ1-1
TGTGCCTCATCCAGCGGGGGGGGGCGAGGTCGGTCGGGGATCGCAGATACGCAGTATTTT,CASSSGGGRGRSGIADTQYF,TRBD2,TRBV10-3,-,TRBJ2-3
TGTGCCAGCAGTTTATCCCAGAGTGCTACTAACTATGGCTACACTTTC,CASSLSQSATNYGYTF,-,TRBV27,-,TRBJ1-2
TGTGCCAGCAGCTTAGATGGTAAAAACAATGAGCAGTTCTTC,CASSLDGKNNEQFF,-,TRBV7-9,-,TRBJ2-1
TGCAGCGTCCCCAGGTCCTCCACAGATACGCAGTATTTT,CSVPRSSTDTQYF,-,TRBV29-1,-,TRBJ2-3
TGTGCCAGCAGTGGGGCCTACCGGTTTAATCAGCCCCAGCATTTT,CASSGAYRFNQPQHF,-,TRBV12-3/TRBV12-4,-,TRBJ1-5
TGTGCCAGCAGCCAAGAGCTCTCCGGGGCTTTACTCGAGCAGTACTTC,CASSQELSGALLEQYF,-,TRBV3-1,few,TRBJ2-7
TGTGCTAGTGGTTTGGTGGTGCTAGCGGGAGTCTACAATGAGCAGTTCTTC,CASGLVVLAGVYNEQFF,TRBD2,TRBV12-5,-,TRBJ2-1
TGTGCCAGCAGCCAAGATTTAGACGGTGGAGGTACGCAGTATTTT,CASSQDLDGGGTQYF,-,TRBV4-2,few,TRBJ2-3
TGTGCCAGCAGTCGCCGGGGGGGAGGGGGCAATGAGCAGTTCTTC,CASSRRGGGGNEQFF,TRBD2,TRBV6-2/TRBV6-3,-,TRBJ2-1